This T cell receptor beta chain was identified during a study of beta chain features in type 1 diabetes. The table lists this clone with a few counts. No antigen is known for it. Other DNA sequences in this sample translate to the same CDR3. From germline, CDR1 is SGHRS and CDR2 YFSETQ. The CDR3 sequence is 15 residues long. V was clipped by 0 bases and J by 6 bases; unmatched bases: 1. The whole isolated RNA underwent reverse transcription, so sequencing captured expressed TCRB transcripts. Produced via immunoSEQ multiplex PCR; TCRdb's table is partial and in-frame only. The profile shows approximately 38,000 clones, about 52% of them singletons. There was one heparinised blood draw per donor, averaging approximately 120 mL. Study-level findings and limits: There were fewer insertions and more deletions at the VDJ junctions of type 1 diabetes patients. Sequencing from cDNA could over-represent high-TCR-expressing cells.

The clonotype comes from a woman aged 18-29 years in good health. The source material was central memory CD4+ T cells from blood. The rearrangement links TRBV5-1 to TRBJ2-2; 11 positions match TRBD1. The CDR3 sequence is CASSLGTGGPGELFF. The CDR3 DNA sequence: TGCGCCAGCAGCTTGGGGACAGGGGGCCCCGGGGAGCTGTTTTTT.